This entry describes one T cell receptor (beta chain). The data are from a study of cytomegalovirus exposure and HLA in healthy donors. Regarding donors, all were healthy bone marrow donors. PCR used 60 Vbeta primers and 13 Jbeta primers. The assay was immunoSEQ multiplex PCR, and TCRdb's table has in-frame clones only and misses some. This sample has 90,000 to 120,000 clones, with around 76% found just once. This CDR3 is 15 amino acids long. Trimming took 5 bases from V and 1 from J, leaving 14 bases between them. Germline CDR1 is MNHEY and CDR2 is SMNVEV (reference sequence). The clonotype was recovered from a man younger than 40 in good health and CMV-seropositive. The material sequenced was PBMCs. The chain carries TRBV27 and TRBJ1-1, with D tentatively TRBD1 (5 bases). This CDR3 is CASSPQGKGNTEAFF. For the CDR3, the DNA is TGTGCCAGCAGTCCCCAGGGAAAGGGGAACACTGAAGCTTTCTTT.